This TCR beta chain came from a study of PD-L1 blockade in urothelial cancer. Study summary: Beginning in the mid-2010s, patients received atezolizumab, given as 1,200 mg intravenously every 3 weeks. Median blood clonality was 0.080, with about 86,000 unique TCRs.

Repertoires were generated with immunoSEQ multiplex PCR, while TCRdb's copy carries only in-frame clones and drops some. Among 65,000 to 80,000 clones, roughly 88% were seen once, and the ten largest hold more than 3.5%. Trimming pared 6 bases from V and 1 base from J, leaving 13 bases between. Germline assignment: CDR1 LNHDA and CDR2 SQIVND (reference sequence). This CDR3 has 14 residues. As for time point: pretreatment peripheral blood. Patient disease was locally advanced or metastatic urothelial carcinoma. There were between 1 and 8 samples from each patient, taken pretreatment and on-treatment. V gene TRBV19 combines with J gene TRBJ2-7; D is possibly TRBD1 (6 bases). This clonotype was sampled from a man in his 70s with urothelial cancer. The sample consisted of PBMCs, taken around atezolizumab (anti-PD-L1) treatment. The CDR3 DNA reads TGTGCCAGTAGCGAACTTGGACAGTCCTACGAGCAGTACTTC. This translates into CASSELGQSYEQYF. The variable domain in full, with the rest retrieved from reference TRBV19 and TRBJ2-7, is DGGITQSPKYLFRKEGQNVTLSCEQNLNHDAMYWYRQDPGQGLRLIYYSQIVNDFQKGDIAEGYSVSREKKESFPLTVTSAQKNPTAFYLCASSELGQSYEQYFGPGTRLTVT.